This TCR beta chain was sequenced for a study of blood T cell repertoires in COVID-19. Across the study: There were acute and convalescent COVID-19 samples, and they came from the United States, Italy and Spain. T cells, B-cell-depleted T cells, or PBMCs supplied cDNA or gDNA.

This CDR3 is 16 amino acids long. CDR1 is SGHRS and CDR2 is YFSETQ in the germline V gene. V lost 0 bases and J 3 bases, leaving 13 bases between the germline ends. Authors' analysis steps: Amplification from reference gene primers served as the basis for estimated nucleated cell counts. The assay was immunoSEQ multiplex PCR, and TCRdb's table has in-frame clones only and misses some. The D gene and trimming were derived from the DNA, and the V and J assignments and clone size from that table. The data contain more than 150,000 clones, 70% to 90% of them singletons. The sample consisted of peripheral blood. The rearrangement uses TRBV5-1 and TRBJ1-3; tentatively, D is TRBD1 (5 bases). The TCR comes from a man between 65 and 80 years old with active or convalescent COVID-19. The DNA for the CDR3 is TGCGCCAGCAGCTTGGATTCCAGGGTACTTGGAAACACCATATATTTT. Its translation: CASSLDSRVLGNTIYF. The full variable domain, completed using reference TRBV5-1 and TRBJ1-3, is KAGVTQTPRYLIKTRGQQVTLSCSPISGHRSVSWYQQTPGQGLQFLFEYFSETQRNKGNFPGRFSGRQFSNSRSEMNVSTLELGDSALYLCASSLDSRVLGNTIYFGEGSWLTVV.